This passage covers 32 T cell receptor beta chains from one sample sequenced in a study of blood T cells in healthy people across ages. A second PCR of roughly 7 to 11 cycles used a sample-barcoded 5' primer and a J-beta primer mix. One entry per CDR3 protein, called by TCRdb with MiXCR from the 5' RACE reads. The sample yields approximately 850,000 distinct CDR3 sequences, roughly 44% seen once. The material sequenced was blood. The receptors were gathered from a man between 60 and 75 years old in good health.

The CDR3 region has the DNA TGTGCCAGCAGCGAAACAGGGTTTGGTACTGAAGCTTTCTTT. Translating gives CASSETGFGTEAFF. The V gene is TRBV9, the J gene TRBJ1-1, with D tentatively TRBD1 (6 bases). Germline CDR1 is SGDLS and CDR2 is YYNGEE. This CDR3 contains 14 residues. V lost 3 bases and J 5 bases, leaving 14 bases between the germline ends.

This clonotype was seen a few times. V and J are TRBV5-1 and TRBJ2-7; D is possibly TRBD2 (7 bases). CDR3 length: 15 residues. The germline V and J ends were trimmed by 5 bases and 3 bases, with 18 bases remaining between them. In germline, CDR1 is SGHRS, CDR2 YFSETQ. This CDR3 is CASRIGGGSLYEQYF. The CDR3 DNA is TGCGCCAGCAGGATTGGCGGGGGCTCTCTCTACGAGCAGTACTTC.

The chain is built from TRBV4-1 and TRBJ2-7, with 7 bases aligning to TRBD2. Germline V lookup: CDR1 MGHRA, CDR2 YSYEKL. V lost 4 bases, J lost 3 bases, and 12 bases stayed unmatched. CDR3 length equals 16 residues. CDR3 region: CASSRLKAGNHYEQYF. Here the CDR3 DNA reads TGCGCCAGCAGCCGCCTTAAAGCGGGGAACCACTACGAGCAGTACTTC.

The chain recombines TRBV5-1 with TRBJ2-1, with D possibly matching TRBD1 (6 bases). This CDR3 is built from 17 residues. V lost 6 bases to trimming and J lost 8 bases, with 27 bases between them. Germline values: CDR1 SGHRS, CDR2 YFSETQ. The CDR3 DNA follows: TGCGCCAGCAACATGGCTGTAGTGAGTGGACAGTTTGATGAGCAGTTCTTC. Protein: CASNMAVVSGQFDEQFF.

With respect to this clonotype: The junction shows a germline mismatch at one end, possibly a read error. This sequence joins TRBV4-2 and TRBJ2-2; possible D gene TRBD2, 5 bases. CDR3 length equals 17 residues. Germline V gene data show CDR1 as LGHNA and CDR2 as YNFKEQ. CDR3 coding DNA: TGTGACAGCAGCCAAGATCTCAACGGGGCGAACACCGGGGAGCTGTTTTTT. Its translation: CDSSQDLNGANTGELFF.

The V gene is TRBV7-2, the J gene TRBJ2-7; D is perhaps TRBD1 (5 bases). Trimming removed 5 bases at V and 6 bases at J, with 26 bases between. CDR3 size: 17 residues. CDR1 is SGHTA and CDR2 is FQGNSA in the germline V gene. Here the CDR3 DNA reads TGTGCCAGCAGCCCCACCCTCGCCGACAGCTTTAGGGGCGAGCAGTACTTC. It encodes CASSPTLADSFRGEQYF.

The chain links TRBV6-5 to TRBJ2-3; 8 bases are a match to TRBD1. This CDR3 is built from 15 residues. Trimming took 3 bases from V and 6 from J; bases not matched to a gene: 8. Germline assignment: CDR1 MNHEY and CDR2 SVGAGI. The DNA for the CDR3 is TGTGCCAGCAGTTATGAAGGACAGGGCCCCGATACGCAGTATTTT. Translated, it gives CASSYEGQGPDTQYF.

The chain combines TRBV2 with TRBJ2-1, with 8 bases identical to TRBD1. CDR3 length equals 15 residues. Germline V lookup: CDR1 SNHLY, CDR2 FYNNEI. Trimming cost V 7 bases and J 5 bases; bases outside gene matches: 10. The CDR3: CASIPDRGRHNEQFF. The CDR3 DNA reads as TGTGCCAGCATCCCAGACAGGGGTAGACACAATGAGCAGTTCTTC.

This clonotype occurred a few times. The chain has TRBV5-1 and TRBJ2-5, with D perhaps being TRBD1 or TRBD2 (5 bases each). With 1 base removed from V and 1 base from J, the gap between germline ends came to 8 bases. The CDR3 contains 14 residues. CDR1 and CDR2 (germline): SGHRS, YFSETQ. The CDR3 loop is CASSLPGPQETQYF. As DNA, the CDR3 is TGCGCCAGCAGCTTGCCGGGGCCCCAAGAGACCCAGTACTTC.

The gene calls are TRBV4-3 and TRBJ1-2; no clear D gene. This CDR3 spans 14 amino acids. Trimming pared 4 bases from V and 9 bases from J, leaving 18 bases between. CDR1 and CDR2 (germline): LGHNA, YSLEER. CDR3 sequence reads: CASSLEEASRSYTF. In nucleotides, the CDR3 is TGCGCCAGCAGCCTAGAGGAAGCCTCCAGGAGCTACACCTTC.

This clonotype has ten or more counts. The rearrangement joins TRBV12-3 or TRBV12-4 to TRBJ2-6, with 9 bases that match TRBD2. The length of the CDR3 is 15 residues. Trimming cost V 6 bases and J 5 bases; bases outside gene matches: 5. CDR3 sequence: CASRFAGGRANVLTF. The CDR3 DNA sequence: TGTGCCAGCAGGTTCGCGGGGGGGCGGGCCAACGTCCTGACTTTC.

This clonotype was counted between two and nine times. The chain employs TRBV3-1 and TRBJ2-3; D is perhaps TRBD2 (6 bases). The germline CDR1 and CDR2 sequences are LGHDT and YNNKEL (reference sequence). V lost 8 bases, J lost 4 bases, and 13 bases lay in between. The CDR3 has 13 amino acids. The CDR3 nucleotides read TGTGCCAGCTCGGCGGGATTGGCAGATACGCAGTATTTT. Translating it yields CASSAGLADTQYF.

Remarks on this clonotype: This may stem from a read error, because a much larger clone lies one nucleotide away. This CDR3 reads CASSLEPGPETQYF. The CDR3 region has the DNA TGTGCCAGCAGTTTAGAGCCGGGGCCAGAGACCCAGTACTTC. The chain is built from TRBV12-3 or TRBV12-4 and TRBJ2-5; D possibly uses TRBD1 or TRBD2 (5 bases each). The CDR3 is 14 residues long. V was pared by 1 base and J by 4 bases, with 10 bases between.

The V and J genes are TRBV20-1 and TRBJ2-5; 9 positions agree with TRBD1. J gave up 1 base and V 1 base, and 10 bases lay outside the gene matches. The length of the CDR3 is 17 residues. Germline CDR1 reads DFQATT; CDR2 reads SNEGSKA (reference sequence). The CDR3, as DNA: TGCAGTGCTAGAGCTAGGCCGGGACAGGGAATCCAAGAGACCCAGTACTTC. Residues: CSARARPGQGIQETQYF.

J is TRBJ2-4 and V is TRBV28, with D tentatively TRBD1 (6 bases). The DNA matches TRBJ2-7 better at its end, which makes the J call doubtful. The germline CDR1 and CDR2 sequences are MDHEN and SYDVKM. The length of the CDR3 is 14 residues. Written as DNA, the CDR3 is TGTGCCAGCAGTCCCCAGGGGTTCCACTACGAGCAGTACTTC. Translating it yields CASSPQGFHYEQYF.

The chain uses TRBV5-1 and TRBJ1-2, with D possibly TRBD1 on 5 matching bases. Per the germline V gene, CDR1 is SGHRS and CDR2 is YFSETQ. V shed 2 bases and J shed 0 bases, with 11 bases lying between them. The CDR3 has 15 residues. The CDR3 bases are TGCGCCAGCAGCTTCGGGACGCCAACTAACTATGGCTACACCTTC. Translating gives CASSFGTPTNYGYTF.

This clonotype was detected only a few times. The V call is TRBV20-1, the J call TRBJ2-5; tentative D call: TRBD2 (6 bases). The CDR3 spans 15 residues. Trimming removed 5 bases at V and 4 bases at J, with 20 bases between. Germline assignment: CDR1 DFQATT and CDR2 SNEGSKA (reference sequence). In nucleotides, the CDR3 is TGCAGTGCTGGGAGACAGTATGGGGGAGGAGAGACCCAGTACTTC. Protein sequence: CSAGRQYGGGETQYF.

A few counts support this clonotype. The chain uses TRBV14 and TRBJ2-1; 10 bases map to TRBD1. The CDR3 totals 14 residues. The ends lost 3 bases at V and 9 bases at J; junction bases unmatched: 5. Germline V gene lookup returns CDR1 SGHDN and CDR2 FVKESK. The CDR3: CASSQRQGAGEQFF. In nucleotides, the CDR3 is TGTGCCAGCAGCCAGAGACAGGGGGCCGGTGAGCAGTTCTTC. Filled out from reference TRBV14 and TRBJ2-1, the complete variable domain reads EAGVTQFPSHSVIEKGQTVTLRCDPISGHDNLYWYRRVMGKEIKFLLHFVKESKQDESGMPNNRFLAERTGGTYSTLKVQPAELEDSGVYFCASSQRQGAGEQFFGPGTRLTVL.

This clonotype was picked up a small number of times. The V call is TRBV13, the J call TRBJ2-7; the match to TRBD2 covers 8 bases. From germline, CDR1 is PRHDT and CDR2 FYEKMQ (reference sequence). The CDR3 covers 14 residues. Trimming removed 1 base from V and 6 bases from J; junction bases left unmatched: 5. The CDR3: CASSLERTSFEQYF. CDR3 in DNA: TGTGCCAGCAGCTTAGAGCGGACTAGCTTCGAGCAGTACTTC.

The chain uses TRBV12-3 or TRBV12-4 and TRBJ1-5; unclear D gene. This CDR3 has 15 residues. The V end lost 6 bases, the J end lost 0 bases, and 12 bases lay between the germline ends. The CDR3 DNA is TGTGCCAGCAGCCACCGGGCAGATAGCAATCAGCCCCAGCATTTT. It specifies CASSHRADSNQPQHF.

The chain has TRBV4-3 and TRBJ1-2; 10 bases are shared with TRBD1. This CDR3 contains 15 residues. CDR1 LGHNA and CDR2 YSLEER come from the germline V gene. V lost 0 bases and J lost 4; bases outside the gene matches: 2. CDR3 sequence: CASSQDRTGGYGYTF. The DNA of the CDR3 is TGCGCCAGCAGCCAAGATCGGACAGGGGGCTATGGCTACACCTTC.

This clonotype was recorded a few times. The rearrangement uses TRBV27 and TRBJ2-1; no definite D call. This CDR3 has 13 residues. V was cut by 6 bases and J by 5 bases, with 11 bases left in between. CDR1 is MNHEY and CDR2 is SMNVEV in the germline V gene (reference sequence). The CDR3 loop is CASRSLMNNEQFF. DNA of the CDR3: TGTGCCAGCAGGAGCCTCATGAACAATGAGCAGTTCTTC.

The V call is TRBV20-1, the J call TRBJ2-1, with a possible D match to TRBD1 (6 bases). The ends were cut back, 0 bases at V and 8 bases at J, with 20 bases in the middle. The CDR3 extends over 16 amino acids. Germline V gene sequence: CDR1 DFQATT, CDR2 SNEGSKA (reference sequence). The CDR3 protein is CSARDKNRDPSDEQFF. The CDR3 DNA reads TGCAGTGCTAGAGATAAAAACAGGGACCCCTCGGATGAGCAGTTCTTC.

The chain carries TRBV3-1 and TRBJ2-1; D remains ambiguous. The germline V and J ends were trimmed by 4 bases and 4 bases, with 11 bases remaining between them. The CDR3 sequence is 14 residues long. Germline CDR1 and CDR2: LGHDT and YNNKEL (reference sequence). The CDR3: CASSRGFTYNEQFF. The DNA for the CDR3 is TGTGCCAGCAGCCGGGGATTTACGTACAATGAGCAGTTCTTC.

The chain combines TRBV30 with TRBJ2-1; 8 bases map to TRBD1. This CDR3 has 13 amino acids. V lost 8 bases to trimming and J lost 3 bases; unmatched junction nucleotides: 6. In germline, CDR1 is GTSNPN, CDR2 SVGIG (reference sequence). CDR3 in amino acids: CARTGTGYNEQFF. Written as DNA, the CDR3 is TGTGCCCGGACCGGGACAGGCTACAATGAGCAGTTCTTC.

Notes on this clonotype: Germline is not matched at one junction end, which may reflect a read error. The chain carries TRBV27 and TRBJ2-7; D gene unclear. In germline, CDR1 is MNHEY, CDR2 SMNVEV (reference sequence). The CDR3 loop spans 15 amino acids. The CDR3: CASSLYPGRFYEQYF. As DNA, the CDR3 is TGCGCCAGCAGTTTGTACCCCGGTCGTTTTTACGAGCAGTACTTC.

This clonotype was counted only a few times. The chain is built from TRBV20-1 and TRBJ2-1, with D possibly being TRBD2 (6 bases). The germline gives CDR1 DFQATT, CDR2 SNEGSKA (reference sequence). V was shortened by 5 bases and J by 5 bases, with 19 bases between the two germline ends. The CDR3 covers 15 residues. CDR3 loop: CSAPLGSRGNNEQFF. CDR3 sequence (DNA): TGCAGTGCTCCTCTGGGCTCGCGGGGCAACAATGAGCAGTTCTTC.

The chain recombines TRBV28 with TRBJ2-1; D uncertain. V dropped 6 bases and J dropped 4 bases, with 16 bases sitting between them. This CDR3 spans 15 amino acids. Germline V CDR1 and CDR2: MDHEN, SYDVKM. The DNA of the CDR3 is TGTGCCAGCAGGGGTCCTCCGCCCCGATACAATGAGCAGTTCTTC. Its translation is CASRGPPPRYNEQFF. Full variable domain (rest looked up from reference TRBV28 and TRBJ2-1): DVKVTQSSRYLVKRTGEKVFLECVQDMDHENMFWYRQDPGLGLRLIYFSYDVKMKEKGDIPEGYSVSREKKERFSLILESASTNQTSMYLCASRGPPPRYNEQFFGPGTRLTVL.

This clonotype turned up a few times. The chain carries TRBV27 and TRBJ2-7; 8 bases fit TRBD1. CDR1 MNHEY and CDR2 SMNVEV come from the germline V gene (reference sequence). CDR3 length equals 15 residues. V gave up 4 bases and J gave up 5 bases; unmatched junction bases: 10. CDR3 residues: CASSSGQGSLHEQYF. CDR3 nucleotide sequence: TGTGCCAGCAGTTCAGGACAGGGCAGTTTACACGAGCAGTACTTC.

For this clonotype: A much larger clone lies one base from this, so it may be a read error. The rearrangement links TRBV7-2 to TRBJ2-7; perhaps TRBD1 as D (5 bases). The end of the DNA fits TRBJ2-5 better, so the J call may be wrong. This CDR3 spans 13 amino acids. Germline loops: CDR1 SGHTA, CDR2 FQGNSA. Here the CDR3 DNA reads TGTGCCAGCAGCGTAGTCAGGGAAGAGACCCAGTACTTC. It translates to CASSVVREETQYF.

This clonotype was observed a handful of times. The J gene is TRBJ1-1, the V gene TRBV7-9; TRBD1 matches at 7 bases. Germline CDR1 is SEHNR and CDR2 is FQNEAQ (reference sequence). V lost 7 bases and J lost 4; bases outside the gene matches: 6. The length of the CDR3 is 13 residues. Here the CDR3 DNA reads TGTGCCAGCACCCTGACAGGGAGCACTGAAGCTTTCTTT. This codes for CASTLTGSTEAFF.

This clonotype has just one count. The gene calls are TRBV29-1 and TRBJ1-5; 7 bases are shared with TRBD1. The V gene end was trimmed by 3 bases and the J gene end by 3 bases; junction bases not matched to a gene: 2. Germline V CDR1 and CDR2: SQVTM, ANQGSEA. The CDR3 sequence is 13 residues long. CDR3 sequence (DNA): TGCAGCGTTGAGGGGACAGCCAATCAGCCCCAGCATTTT. Protein sequence: CSVEGTANQPQHF. Based on the CDR3 plus reference TRBV29-1 and TRBJ1-5, the full variable domain is SAVISQKPSRDICQRGTSLTIQCQVDSQVTMMFWYRQQPGQSLTLIATANQGSEATYESGFVIDKFPISRPNLTFSTLTVSNMSPEDSSIYLCSVEGTANQPQHFGDGTRLSIL.